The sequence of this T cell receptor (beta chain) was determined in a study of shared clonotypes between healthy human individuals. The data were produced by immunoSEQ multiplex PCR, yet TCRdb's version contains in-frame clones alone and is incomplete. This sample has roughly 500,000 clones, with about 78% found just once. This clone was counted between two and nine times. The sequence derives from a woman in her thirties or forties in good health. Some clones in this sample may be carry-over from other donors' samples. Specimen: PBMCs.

CDR3 sequence (DNA): TGTGCCTCCCACCCGACTAGCGGGAGACCCGATACGCAGTATTTT. This translates into CASHPTSGRPDTQYF. J is TRBJ2-3 and V is TRBV30; the match to TRBD2 covers 12 bases. Trimming at V came to 7 bases and at J to 6 bases, leaving 11 bases not matched to a gene. The germline V gene encodes CDR1 GTSNPN and CDR2 SVGIG (reference sequence). CDR3 length: 15 amino acids.